The 24 T cell receptor beta chains reported below all come from one sample, sequenced in a study of blood T cell repertoires in COVID-19. Sequencing was performed with immunoSEQ multiplex PCR; in TCRdb, only in-frame clones are kept and a portion is missing. This repertoire shows 25,000 or so clones, approximately 94% found once; its top ten account for 4% to 5%. The sample taken for sequencing was peripheral blood. The receptors derive from a human donor with active COVID-19. The donor label of this sample is uncertain.

This rearrangement joins TRBV2 to TRBJ2-4, with TRBD2 identical over 7 bases. This CDR3 has 14 amino acids. CDR1 and CDR2 from the germline V gene are SNHLY and FYNNEI. Trimming cost V 4 bases and J 8 bases; bases outside gene matches: 8. Written as DNA, the CDR3 is TGTGCCAGCAGTGGGGAGGGGAGGCTGGACATTCAGTACTTC. This sequence encodes CASSGEGRLDIQYF.

This clone came up once. This chain links TRBV11-2 with TRBJ1-1; maybe TRBD1 (5 bases). The CDR3 totals 13 residues. The V end lost 5 bases, the J end lost 1 base, and 8 bases lay between the germline ends. Germline values: CDR1 SGHAT, CDR2 FQNNGV. The CDR3 DNA reads TGTGCCAGCAGCCCGGACACGAACACTGAAGCTTTCTTT. Protein sequence: CASSPDTNTEAFF.

The V call is TRBV5-1, the J call TRBJ2-7; the D gene is possibly TRBD1 (6 bases). The length of the CDR3 is 14 residues. CDR1 SGHRS and CDR2 YFSETQ come from the germline V gene. The V end lost 4 bases, the J end lost 5 bases, and 16 bases lay between the germline ends. The CDR3 protein is CASSGGHVRDEQYF. CDR3 coding DNA: TGCGCCAGCAGCGGGGGACACGTCCGCGACGAGCAGTACTTC.

The V and J genes are TRBV7-7 and TRBJ2-5; 8 bases are a match to TRBD2. The germline V gene has CDR1 SSHAT and CDR2 FNYEAQ (reference sequence). The CDR3 is 15 residues long. The ends lost 5 bases at V and 5 bases at J; junction bases unmatched: 10. In DNA, the CDR3 is TGTGCCAGCAGCCCCGGGGGGGGGTCCGGGGAGACCCAGTACTTC. Amino acids: CASSPGGGSGETQYF.

V gene TRBV5-1 combines with J gene TRBJ1-3, with TRBD1 as a possible D gene (5 bases). This CDR3 spans 17 amino acids. V was pared by 0 bases and J by 0 bases, with 13 bases between. Germline assignment: CDR1 SGHRS and CDR2 YFSETQ. The CDR3 nucleotides are TGCGCCAGCAGCTTGGGAGTAGGGACTCACTCTGGAAACACCATATATTTT. Residues: CASSLGVGTHSGNTIYF.

This chain joins TRBV6-1 and TRBJ2-7; D might be TRBD2 (6 bases). The CDR3 has 14 amino acids. Trimming removed 2 bases from V and 2 bases from J, with 10 bases in between. Germline V CDR1 and CDR2: MNHNS, SASEGT. The CDR3 coding sequence is TGTGCCAGCAGTGAACAGCTAGCGACCTACGAGCAGTACTTC. It yields the protein CASSEQLATYEQYF.

This chain joins TRBV19 and TRBJ1-5; a possible D gene is TRBD1 (5 bases). The V end was cut by 4 bases, the J end by 6 bases, with 13 bases between. The CDR3 has 14 amino acids. Germline CDR1 and CDR2: LNHDA and SQIVND (reference sequence). In nucleotides, the CDR3 is TGTGCCAGTAGTACCTCAGGGAGGACTCAGCCCCAGCATTTT. This sequence encodes CASSTSGRTQPQHF.

The chain has TRBV30 and TRBJ2-7; D call uncertain. Per the germline V gene, CDR1 is GTSNPN and CDR2 is SVGIG (reference sequence). The V end lost 5 bases, the J end lost 3 bases, and 11 bases lay between the germline ends. The CDR3 loop spans 12 amino acids. The CDR3 region is CAWGQKYYEQYF. The CDR3 DNA reads as TGTGCCTGGGGCCAGAAGTACTACGAGCAGTACTTC.

This chain connects TRBV28 to TRBJ1-3; D perhaps matches TRBD1 (5 bases). The CDR3 loop spans 13 amino acids. The V end was cut by 8 bases, the J end by 0 bases, with 8 bases between. Germline CDR1 is MDHEN and CDR2 is SYDVKM. CDR3 DNA: TGTGCCAGCCTGGGGGGCTCTGGAAACACCATATATTTT. Translated: CASLGGSGNTIYF. Full variable domain (missing parts from reference TRBV28 and TRBJ1-3): DVKVTQSSRYLVKRTGEKVFLECVQDMDHENMFWYRQDPGLGLRLIYFSYDVKMKEKGDIPEGYSVSREKKERFSLILESASTNQTSMYLCASLGGSGNTIYFGEGSWLTVV.

A single count supports this clone. The rearrangement uses TRBV6-5 and TRBJ2-1; D not resolved. Trimming took 7 bases from V and 5 from J, leaving 6 bases between them. From germline, CDR1 is MNHEY and CDR2 SVGAGI. The CDR3 loop spans 11 amino acids. CDR3 loop: CASTRNNEQFF. Here the CDR3 DNA reads TGTGCCAGCACGAGGAACAATGAGCAGTTCTTC.

This clone came up once. The V and J genes are TRBV19 and TRBJ2-7; tentatively, D is TRBD2 (7 bases). V lost 8 bases to trimming and J lost 3 bases, with 20 bases between them. Germline loops: CDR1 LNHDA, CDR2 SQIVND (reference sequence). This CDR3 has 15 amino acids. CDR3 nucleotide sequence: TGTGCCAGTCGGGAGGCCGGACAGTCCAACTACGAGCAGTACTTC. As protein: CASREAGQSNYEQYF.

The chain joins TRBV7-2 to TRBJ2-3; 8 nucleotides line up with TRBD2. From germline, CDR1 is SGHTA and CDR2 FQGNSA. J lost 10 bases, V lost 3 bases, and 12 bases had no gene match. The CDR3 runs 15 residues. DNA of the CDR3: TGTGCCAGCAGCTTTCGAGCGGGAGAGGGGATGGCGCAGTATTTT. Amino acid sequence: CASSFRAGEGMAQYF.

V and J are TRBV5-6 and TRBJ2-7; D possibly corresponds to TRBD2 (6 bases). The germline gives CDR1 SGHDT, CDR2 YYEEEE. CDR3 length: 15 amino acids. With 1 base removed from V and 0 bases from J, the gap between germline ends came to 11 bases. Here the CDR3 reads CASSLITGVSYEQYF. CDR3 sequence (DNA): TGTGCCAGCAGCTTGATCACGGGGGTCTCCTACGAGCAGTACTTC.

This clone was seen just once. The V and J genes are TRBV11-2 and TRBJ2-1, with 16 bases identical to TRBD2. Germline lookup yields CDR1 SGHAT and CDR2 FQNNGV. The CDR3 is 15 amino acids. V lost 5 bases, J lost 9 bases, and 4 bases stayed unmatched. The CDR3 region is CASSQGLAGGSEQFF. CDR3 coding DNA: TGTGCCAGCAGCCAGGGACTAGCGGGGGGGAGTGAGCAGTTCTTC.

This chain links TRBV29-1 with TRBJ2-1; 7 bases line up with TRBD2. Germline V gene data show CDR1 as SQVTM and CDR2 as ANQGSEA. J gave up 3 bases and V 7 bases, and 6 bases lay outside the gene matches. The CDR3 is 13 residues long. The CDR3 nucleotides read TGCAGCGCCCCAGGGACTATCTACAATGAGCAGTTCTTC. Protein product: CSAPGTIYNEQFF.

This clone turned up a few times. V is TRBV12-2 and J is TRBJ2-7; TRBD1 is taken as the D call from the table, unchecked against the DNA. TRBV12-2 is recorded as a pseudogene. The CDR3 sequence is 17 residues long. The CDR3 reads CASRLAGRADGSYEQYF. In nucleotides, the CDR3 is TGTGCAAGTCGCTTAGCCGGCAGGGCCGACGGATCCTACGAGCAGTACTTC.

CDR3 sequence: CASSHGQGPGIQYF. In nucleotides, the CDR3 is TGTGCCAGCAGCCACGGACAGGGACCCGGCATTCAGTACTTC. This chain uses TRBV14 with TRBJ2-4, with 8 nucleotides matching TRBD1. The CDR3 has 14 residues. Germline V gene data show CDR1 as SGHDN and CDR2 as FVKESK. V was clipped by 3 bases and J by 9 bases; unmatched bases: 7.

The V gene is TRBV5-1, the J gene TRBJ1-2, with 9 bases lining up with TRBD1. J gave up 7 bases and V 0 bases, and 7 bases lay outside the gene matches. This CDR3 has 15 residues. Germline CDR1 SGHRS, CDR2 YFSETQ. The DNA for the CDR3 is TGCGCCAGCAGCTTGGGGACAGGGGAGCCGGGTGGCTACACCTTC. Amino acid sequence: CASSLGTGEPGGYTF.

The gene calls are TRBV12-5 and TRBJ1-1; no definite D call. V was pared by 5 bases and J by 1 base, with 11 bases between. Germline V gives CDR1 LGHNT, CDR2 FRNRAP. The CDR3 has 14 residues. The CDR3 DNA sequence: TGTGCTAGTGGTCCCGGACGGGGGAACACTGAAGCTTTCTTT. It translates to CASGPGRGNTEAFF. Using reference TRBV12-5 and TRBJ1-1 for the parts outside the CDR3, the full variable domain is DARVTQTPRHKVTEMGQEVTMRCQPILGHNTVFWYRQTMMQGLELLAYFRNRAPLDDSGMPKDRFSAEMPDATLATLKIQPSEPRDSAVYFCASGPGRGNTEAFFGQGTRLTVV.

The V gene is TRBV4-1, the J gene TRBJ2-1, with TRBD2 matching 10 bases. The ends lost 3 bases at V and 6 bases at J; junction bases unmatched: 8. Germline loops: CDR1 MGHRA, CDR2 YSYEKL. The CDR3 contains 16 residues. CDR3 in DNA: TGCGCCAGCAGCCAGGTACTAGCGGGGACGGGCAATGAGCAGTTCTTC. Amino acids: CASSQVLAGTGNEQFF.

The chain carries TRBV7-2 and TRBJ1-6, with 11 bases lining up with TRBD1. V lost 5 bases, J lost 6 bases, and 15 bases stayed unmatched. CDR1 and CDR2 from the germline V gene are SGHTA and FQGNSA. The CDR3 consists of 19 residues. The CDR3: CASSTRGAGTGGANSPLHF. CDR3 nucleotide sequence: TGTGCCAGCAGCACCAGGGGAGCCGGGACAGGGGGGGCTAATTCACCCCTCCACTTT.

The chain links TRBV5-8 to TRBJ2-5; 9 nucleotides agree with TRBD2. Germline V gene sequence: CDR1 SGHTS, CDR2 YDEGEE. CDR3 length: 16 amino acids. With V trimmed by 1 base and J by 5 bases, 9 bases remained unmatched. The CDR3 loop reads CASSLTGLALGETQYF. The CDR3 nucleotides are TGTGCCAGCAGCTTGACGGGACTAGCCTTGGGGGAGACCCAGTACTTC.

The chain links TRBV3-1 (or the pseudogene TRBV3-2) to TRBJ2-1; 9 bases map to TRBD2. Germline assignment: CDR1 LGHDT and CDR2 YNNKEL (reference sequence). After removal of 1 base from V and 13 bases from J, the junction contained 5 bases not matched to a gene. The CDR3 covers 13 residues. The CDR3 is CASSQGAGTSQFF. The CDR3 DNA reads TGTGCCAGCAGCCAAGGCGCCGGGACTAGCCAGTTCTTC.

This sequence joins TRBV7-2 and TRBJ2-3; 7 nucleotides line up with TRBD1. V lost 4 bases and J lost 2; bases outside the gene matches: 9. The germline CDR1 and CDR2 sequences are SGHTA and FQGNSA. The CDR3 runs 16 residues. CDR3 coding DNA: TGTGCCAGCAGCTCGGGACAGTTTCTCCTCACAGATACGCAGTATTTT. Its translation is CASSSGQFLLTDTQYF.